The clone carrying this T cell receptor (beta chain) was seen a handful of times. Its antigen is as yet unknown. Each cDNA molecule in the library carried unique molecular identifiers. MiXCR, applied by TCRdb to the RACE reads, yields one record per CDR3 protein. The table includes about 80,000 distinct CDR3 sequences, 12% to 15% detected once. The data stem from a study of human T cells and chemical hapten exposure. This sample's time point: pre-sensitization, week 0. Treatment defined: therapeutic diphenylcyclopropenone sensitization with weekly scalp DPC. Study-wide results and caveats: Because they had alopecia, donors may respond immunologically unlike healthy people.

Germline CDR1 reads SGHNT; CDR2 reads YENEEA. Trimming shortened V by 3 bases and J by 8 bases, and 12 bases separated the two germline ends. The CDR3 spans 13 residues. The receptor was derived from a woman in her forties or fifties with alopecia areata. Some clones in this sample may be carry-over from other donors' samples. V and J are TRBV11-3 and TRBJ2-3; the D is unclear. The source was whole blood, collected in connection with sensitization to the hapten diphenylcyclopropenone (DPC). This chain's CDR3 is CASSFGVRATQYF. CDR3 nucleotides: TGTGCCAGCAGCTTCGGTGTTCGGGCTACGCAGTATTTT.